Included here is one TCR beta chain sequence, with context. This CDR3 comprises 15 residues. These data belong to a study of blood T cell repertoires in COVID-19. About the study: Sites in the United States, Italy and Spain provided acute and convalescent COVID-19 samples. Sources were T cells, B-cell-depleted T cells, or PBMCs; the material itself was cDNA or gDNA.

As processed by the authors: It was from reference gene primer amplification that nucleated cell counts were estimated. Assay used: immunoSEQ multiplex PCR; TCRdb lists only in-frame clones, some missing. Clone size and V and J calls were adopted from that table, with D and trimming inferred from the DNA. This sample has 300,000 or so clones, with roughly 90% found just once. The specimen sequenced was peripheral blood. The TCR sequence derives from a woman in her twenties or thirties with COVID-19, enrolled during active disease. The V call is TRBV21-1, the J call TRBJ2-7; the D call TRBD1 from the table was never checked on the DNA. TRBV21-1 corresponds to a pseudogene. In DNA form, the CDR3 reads TGTGCCAGCAGCAGGGGACAGGGGATTTTGTACGAGCAGTACTTC. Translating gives CASSRGQGILYEQYF.